This T cell receptor beta chain derives from a study of spatial heterogeneity in lung cancer. TCRdb itself ran the 5' RACE reads through MiXCR, one entry per CDR3 protein. The sample carries 16,000 or so distinct CDR3 sequences, around 7.1% recorded once. This clonotype has a count of ten or more. Its antigen is undetermined. With the library built for alpha chains, this beta chain is off target and its frequency is not meaningful. Study-wide results and limits: The number of expanded tumor alpha and beta chains correlated with mutation number.

The time point: sample taken at primary tumor resection. After removal of 6 bases from V and 3 bases from J, the junction contained 5 bases not matched to a gene. The CDR3 consists of 14 residues. Per the germline V gene, CDR1 is ENHRY and CDR2 is SYGVKD. The TCR was taken from a female donor with early-stage non-small cell lung cancer. This rearrangement joins TRBV10-3 to TRBJ2-7; 10 bases match TRBD1. Sequencing used lung tumor tissue, obtained at surgery. The CDR3: CAIRGDRGDYEQYF. The CDR3 DNA is TGTGCCATCAGGGGGGACAGGGGTGACTACGAGCAGTACTTC.